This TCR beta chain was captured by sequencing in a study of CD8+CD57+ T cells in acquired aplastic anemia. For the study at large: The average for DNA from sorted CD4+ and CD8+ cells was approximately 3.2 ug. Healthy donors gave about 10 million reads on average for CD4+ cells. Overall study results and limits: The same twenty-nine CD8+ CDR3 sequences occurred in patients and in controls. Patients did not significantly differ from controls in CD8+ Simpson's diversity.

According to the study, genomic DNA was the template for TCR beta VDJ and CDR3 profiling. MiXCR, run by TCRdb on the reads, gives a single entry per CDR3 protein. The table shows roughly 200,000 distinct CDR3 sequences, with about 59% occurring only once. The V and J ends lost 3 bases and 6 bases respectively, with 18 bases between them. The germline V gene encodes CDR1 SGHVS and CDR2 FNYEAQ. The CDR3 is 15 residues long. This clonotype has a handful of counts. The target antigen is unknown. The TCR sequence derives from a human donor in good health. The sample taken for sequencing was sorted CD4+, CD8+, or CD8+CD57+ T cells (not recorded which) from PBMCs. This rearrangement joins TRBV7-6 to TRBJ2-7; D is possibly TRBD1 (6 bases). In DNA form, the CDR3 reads TGTGCCAGCAGCTTGGGGACCGGGACAAACGCCGAGCAGTACTTC. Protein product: CASSLGTGTNAEQYF.